This T cell receptor (beta chain) was identified during a study of neurological immune-mediated disorders. Whole-study findings and limits: TCR clonal expansion peaked in HTLV-1-associated myelopathy patients and was lowest in multiple sclerosis patients.

In its sample, this clonotype was seen a few times. Its antigen is unidentified. Described time point: longitudinal time-point 1 (baseline). The unsorted libraries were generated from a total of 2 million PBMCs, which had been stored in RNAlater at -80 C. The CDR3 contains 16 residues. From germline, CDR1 is MNHEY and CDR2 SVGAGI. The V gene lost 0 bases and the J gene lost 4 bases, with 15 bases spanning the gap. 5'RACE employing 10-nucleotide random UMIs yielded the cDNA. Over 180 million TCR-beta sequences from 15-18 subjects came from every sequencing run. TCRdb analysed the 5' RACE reads with MiXCR anew, one entry per CDR3 protein. The sample yields about 71,000 distinct CDR3 sequences, roughly 15% seen once.

Sequencing input: PBMCs. This clonotype originated in a female donor with HTLV-1-associated myelopathy (HAM/TSP). The chain employs TRBV6-5 and TRBJ1-2; D is unresolved. CDR3 protein: CASSYSRVGLAYGYTF. CDR3 sequence (DNA): TGTGCCAGCAGTTACTCGAGAGTCGGACTCGCCTATGGCTACACCTTC.